The 10 T cell receptor beta chains given below trace back to one sample, sequenced in a study of blood T cell repertoires in COVID-19. Sequencing used immunoSEQ multiplex PCR; TCRdb keeps in-frame clones, though not all of them. The table lists nearly 100,000 clones, 86% of them singletons. The sequenced sample consisted of peripheral blood. The receptors stem from an elderly man with acute or convalescent COVID-19.

This clone appeared once. This sequence joins TRBV6-5 and TRBJ1-4; D is uncertain. V dropped 8 bases and J dropped 3 bases, with 10 bases sitting between them. This CDR3 is 13 amino acids long. Germline V gene sequence: CDR1 MNHEY, CDR2 SVGAGI. CDR3 residues: CASSRVPNEKLFF. The DNA of the CDR3 is TGTGCCAGCTCCCGGGTCCCTAATGAAAAACTGTTTTTT.

The CDR3 DNA reads TGTGCCAGTAGTATGCAGGGGCTCACCACTGAAGCTTTCTTT. This translates into CASSMQGLTTEAFF. This chain uses TRBV19 with TRBJ1-1; perhaps TRBD1 as D (6 bases). CDR1 is LNHDA, CDR2 SQIVND, per germline (reference sequence). This CDR3 spans 14 amino acids. V gave up 3 bases and J gave up 4 bases, with 12 bases separating them.

This clone showed up just a few times. This chain links TRBV28 with TRBJ1-2; D is unclear. This CDR3 has 12 residues. V lost 4 bases and J 2 bases, leaving 5 bases between the germline ends. Germline values: CDR1 MDHEN, CDR2 SYDVKM. The CDR3 region is CASSSENYGYTF. CDR3 nucleotide sequence: TGTGCCAGCAGTTCTGAGAACTATGGCTACACCTTC.

The rearrangement links TRBV6-5 to TRBJ1-6; D gene ambiguous. The CDR3 consists of 14 residues. Germline values: CDR1 MNHEY, CDR2 SVGAGI. V lost 5 bases and J 5 bases, leaving 10 bases between the germline ends. The CDR3 coding sequence is TGTGCCAGCAGTACGGGAAGAAATAATTCACCCCTCCACTTT. It encodes CASSTGRNNSPLHF.

V is TRBV3-1 (or the pseudogene TRBV3-2) and J is TRBJ1-2; perhaps TRBD1 as D (6 bases). Trimming removed 4 bases at V and 4 bases at J, with 13 bases between. Germline CDR1 and CDR2: LGHDT and YNNKEL (reference sequence). This CDR3 comprises 14 residues. Here the CDR3 DNA reads TGTGCCAGCAGCCCTACAGGGTACGGCTATGGCTACACCTTC. It translates to CASSPTGYGYGYTF.

The CDR3, as DNA: TGCGCCAGCAGTCAAGTATCGGGGACAGCACTCGCTTATGGCTACACCTTC. The encoded protein is CASSQVSGTALAYGYTF. V gene TRBV23-1 combines with J gene TRBJ1-2; the match to TRBD1 covers 7 bases. TRBV23-1 is assigned to the ORF class and has an uncertain function. V lost 2 bases, J lost 5 bases, and 14 bases stayed unmatched. The CDR3 loop spans 17 amino acids.

The chain joins TRBV6-5 to TRBJ2-7; 13 bases align to TRBD2. The CDR3 sequence is 14 residues long. Germline-derived CDR1 and CDR2 are MNHEY and SVGAGI. The J segment lost 6 bases and the V segment lost 11 bases, leaving 10 bases of the junction unmatched. The CDR3 DNA is TGTGCCGGAACGGGACTAGCGGGATCGGGCGAGCAGTACTTC. Protein: CAGTGLAGSGEQYF.

The chain recombines TRBV6-1 with TRBJ1-5, with 12 nucleotides matching TRBD1. The CDR3 covers 15 residues. CDR1 is MNHNS and CDR2 is SASEGT in the germline V gene. J was trimmed by 5 bases and V by 3 bases; bases with no gene match: 2. This chain's CDR3 is CASSEGQGAYQPQHF. The CDR3, as DNA: TGTGCCAGCAGTGAGGGACAGGGGGCATATCAGCCCCAGCATTTT.

The chain recombines TRBV2 with TRBJ2-4, with TRBD2 identical over 8 bases. This CDR3 spans 15 amino acids. Trimming removed 6 bases from V and 0 bases from J; junction bases left unmatched: 4. Germline values: CDR1 SNHLY, CDR2 FYNNEI. CDR3 residues: CASSGRDLAKNIQYF. The CDR3 DNA is TGTGCCAGCAGCGGGAGGGATTTAGCCAAAAACATTCAGTACTTC. Variable domain in full (rest from reference TRBV2 and TRBJ2-4): EPEVTQTPSHQVTQMGQEVILRCVPISNHLYFYWYRQILGQKVEFLVSFYNNEISEKSEIFDDQFSVERPDGSNFTLKIRSTKLEDSAMYFCASSGRDLAKNIQYFGAGTRLSVL.

V gene TRBV6-5 combines with J gene TRBJ1-3; possible D gene TRBD1, 6 bases. Germline assignment: CDR1 MNHEY and CDR2 SVGAGI. The CDR3 is 14 residues long. Deletions cut 7 bases from V and 5 bases from J, with 15 bases between. In nucleotides, the CDR3 is TGTGCCAGCAAATCAGGGGCGTTGCGAAACACCATATATTTT. The encoded protein is CASKSGALRNTIYF.